This entry lists 29 T cell receptor beta chains sequenced from one sample in a study of blood T cell repertoires in COVID-19 (dated by TCRdb to between 2020 and 2021). The library relied on the immunoSEQ multiplex PCR assay. As stored in TCRdb, this immuneACCESS dataset retains in-frame rearrangements with V and J assigned. A fraction of the clones does not appear; measured against another copy, unresolved V genes explain less than half of the discrepancy, and the remainder lacks a known reason. Counted in this sample were about 40,000 clones; roughly 88% of them appeared once. In total, the top ten clones hold approximately 10% of the sample. The sample comprised peripheral blood. These TCRs come from a woman between 65 and 79 years old with acute or convalescent COVID-19.

This chain links TRBV7-2 with TRBJ2-1; possibly TRBD2 for D (6 bases). Trimming removed 3 bases at V and 3 bases at J, with 12 bases between. Germline-derived CDR1 and CDR2 are SGHTA and FQGNSA. This CDR3 has 15 residues. The CDR3 sequence: CASSFLAYDYNEQFF. The CDR3 coding sequence is TGTGCCAGCAGCTTTCTAGCGTATGACTACAATGAGCAGTTCTTC.

This clone was picked up a small number of times. This chain uses TRBV6-5 with TRBJ2-1; tentative D call: TRBD1 (5 bases). CDR3 length equals 15 residues. Germline CDR1 is MNHEY and CDR2 is SVGAGI. V dropped 6 bases and J dropped 2 bases, with 14 bases sitting between them. The CDR3 DNA sequence: TGTGCCAGCAGGTCCTCTTGGGGCGCCTACAATGAGCAGTTCTTC. It encodes CASRSSWGAYNEQFF.

The chain links TRBV6-5 to TRBJ1-5; D not certain. CDR3 length equals 12 residues. Germline CDR1 MNHEY, CDR2 SVGAGI. Trimming took off 8 bases at V and 7 bases at J, with 12 bases between the two ends. DNA for the CDR3: TGTGCCAGCGCCCCGTCGAGGCAGCCCCAGCATTTT. Translated: CASAPSRQPQHF.

This chain uses TRBV7-2 with TRBJ1-3, with a possible D match to TRBD1 (5 bases). V lost 4 bases and J lost 4, with 8 bases in between. The CDR3 has 13 amino acids. Per germline, CDR1 SGHTA and CDR2 FQGNSA. The CDR3 nucleotides are TGTGCCAGCAGCTCCGACAGAGGAAACACCATATATTTT. Its protein is CASSSDRGNTIYF.

The chain carries TRBV18 and TRBJ1-2, with 7 bases matching TRBD1. Germline V gene data show CDR1 as KGHSH and CDR2 as LQKENI. The CDR3 spans 15 residues. The V segment lost 2 bases and the J segment 0 bases; nucleotides outside the gene matches: 3. In nucleotides, the CDR3 is TGTGCCAGCTCACCAGGGACAGCAGCTAACTATGGCTACACCTTC. The encoded protein is CASSPGTAANYGYTF.

V usage is TRBV12-3 or TRBV12-4 and J usage is TRBJ1-2, with D unclear. The CDR3 consists of 13 residues. Trimming took off 6 bases at V and 2 bases at J, with 10 bases between the two ends. Written as DNA, the CDR3 is TGTGCCAGCAGCCTCGTTTCCAACTATGGCTACACCTTC. Translating it yields CASSLVSNYGYTF.

The rearrangement uses TRBV3-1 (or the pseudogene TRBV3-2) and TRBJ2-5; D may be TRBD2 (6 bases). Germline-derived CDR1 and CDR2 are LGHDT and YNNKEL (reference sequence). The CDR3 extends over 16 amino acids. V shed 0 bases and J shed 5 bases, with 16 bases lying between them. CDR3 loop: CASSQDLRLVGETQYF. Written as DNA, the CDR3 is TGTGCCAGCAGCCAAGATTTAAGACTAGTCGGGGAGACCCAGTACTTC.

This sequence joins TRBV29-1 and TRBJ2-3, with D possibly TRBD2 on 6 matching bases. This CDR3 is built from 14 residues. Germline CDR1 is SQVTM and CDR2 is ANQGSEA. V lost 4 bases to trimming and J lost 0 bases, with 11 bases between them. The CDR3 region has the DNA TGCAGCGTTGGTAGCGGCGCTAGCACAGATACGCAGTATTTT. Encoded protein: CSVGSGASTDTQYF.

The rearrangement joins TRBV28 to TRBJ2-5; 9 bases align to TRBD2. Germline-derived CDR1 and CDR2 are MDHEN and SYDVKM. V trimming: 3 bases; J trimming: 4 bases; junction bases outside the gene matches: 9. This CDR3 spans 16 amino acids. The CDR3 nucleotides are TGTGCCAGCAGTTTCCCAAGCGGGGGGCCCCGAGAGACCCAGTACTTC. This sequence encodes CASSFPSGGPRETQYF.

The chain combines TRBV12-3 or TRBV12-4 with TRBJ2-2; the D is unclear. The V gene lost 1 base and the J gene lost 7 bases, with 4 bases spanning the gap. The CDR3 consists of 12 residues. CDR3 sequence: CASSLGDGELFF. CDR3 nucleotides: TGTGCCAGCAGTTTAGGCGACGGGGAGCTGTTTTTT.

CDR3 bases: TGTGCCAGCAGCTTGGTGGATACAGGGGGCTCGGACAAAAACATTCAGTACTTC. Its protein product is CASSLVDTGGSDKNIQYF. The rearrangement uses TRBV5-8 and TRBJ2-4, with 9 bases identical to TRBD1. Trimming took 0 bases from V and 3 from J; bases not matched to a gene: 10. Per the germline V gene, CDR1 is SGHTS and CDR2 is YDEGEE. The CDR3 sequence is 18 residues long.

The chain joins TRBV25-1 to TRBJ1-1; weak D call: TRBD1 (5 bases). Germline CDR1 and CDR2: MGHDK and SYGVNS. This CDR3 has 12 amino acids. The CDR3 is CASRGGPYEAFF. The CDR3 DNA follows: TGTGCTAGTAGGGGAGGGCCCTATGAAGCTTTCTTT.

This chain uses TRBV29-1 with TRBJ1-4; 9 bases map to TRBD1. The CDR3 covers 13 residues. Germline CDR1 and CDR2: SQVTM and ANQGSEA. V was pared by 6 bases and J by 6 bases, with 5 bases of the junction left unmatched. This CDR3 reads CSVEDRGYEKLFF. DNA for the CDR3: TGCAGCGTCGAGGACAGGGGTTATGAAAAACTGTTTTTT.

The J gene is TRBJ2-3, the V gene TRBV29-1; TRBD2 is a possible D gene (5 bases). CDR1 and CDR2 from the germline V gene are SQVTM and ANQGSEA. This CDR3 is built from 17 residues. V was trimmed by 2 bases and J by 1 base, leaving 19 bases between them. This CDR3 is CSVEQERWGGGTDTQYF. The CDR3 bases are TGCAGCGTTGAACAGGAGCGGTGGGGTGGGGGCACAGATACGCAGTATTTT.

This clone showed up just a few times. This chain joins TRBV27 and TRBJ1-1, with D possibly TRBD1 on 6 matching bases. The V gene lost 5 bases and the J gene lost 1 base, with 11 bases spanning the gap. CDR1 and CDR2 (germline): MNHEY, SMNVEV (reference sequence). This CDR3 comprises 14 residues. CDR3 sequence: CASSDPGQNTEAFF. The CDR3 coding sequence is TGTGCCAGCAGTGACCCGGGACAGAACACTGAAGCTTTCTTT.

V and J are TRBV7-6 and TRBJ1-1, with D uncertain. The CDR3 has 15 residues. V lost 1 base and J 4 bases, leaving 13 bases between the germline ends. In germline, CDR1 is SGHVS, CDR2 FNYEAQ. The CDR3 sequence: CASSLGLGTSTEAFF. CDR3 in DNA: TGTGCCAGCAGCTTAGGTCTGGGCACAAGCACTGAAGCTTTCTTT.

The V call is TRBV30, the J call TRBJ2-3; possible D gene TRBD2, 5 bases. Germline-derived CDR1 and CDR2 are GTSNPN and SVGIG (reference sequence). Trimming pared 0 bases from V and 0 bases from J, leaving 7 bases between. This CDR3 is built from 14 residues. The CDR3 DNA reads TGTGCCTGGAGTGTAGGCGGGAGCACAGATACGCAGTATTTT. Translated, it gives CAWSVGGSTDTQYF.

This chain connects TRBV30 to TRBJ1-5, with D perhaps TRBD1 (6 bases). Germline CDR1 and CDR2: GTSNPN and SVGIG (reference sequence). This CDR3 region has 17 residues. V gave up 2 bases and J gave up 6 bases, with 23 bases separating them. CDR3 residues: CAWSQEQGTRIGQPQHF. CDR3 sequence (DNA): TGTGCCTGGAGTCAGGAGCAGGGGACGCGGATTGGTCAGCCCCAGCATTTT.

The chain links TRBV7-2 to TRBJ2-3; TRBD1 agrees at 7 bases. CDR1 is SGHTA, CDR2 FQGNSA, per germline. The CDR3 contains 14 residues. The V and J ends lost 3 bases and 1 base, in that order; junction bases with no gene match: 1. CDR3 sequence: CASSFGTGTDTQYF. The DNA for the CDR3 is TGTGCCAGCAGCTTTGGGACAGGCACAGATACGCAGTATTTT.

The chain combines TRBV7-9 with TRBJ1-1; 8 bases map to TRBD1. In germline, CDR1 is SEHNR, CDR2 FQNEAQ (reference sequence). The ends lost 1 base at V and 1 base at J; junction bases unmatched: 2. The CDR3 totals 15 residues. The CDR3 sequence: CASSLVDRGNTEAFF. As DNA, the CDR3 is TGTGCCAGCAGCTTAGTTGACAGGGGGAACACTGAAGCTTTCTTT.

This chain uses TRBV3-1 (or the pseudogene TRBV3-2) with TRBJ1-5; 12 bases are a match to TRBD1. V was clipped by 1 base and J by 1 base; unmatched bases: 11. This CDR3 region has 20 residues. The germline V gene has CDR1 LGHDT and CDR2 YNNKEL (reference sequence). CDR3 in amino acids: CASSQAEPGTGGVSNQPQHF. The CDR3 region has the DNA TGTGCCAGCAGCCAAGCCGAACCCGGGACAGGGGGCGTAAGCAATCAGCCCCAGCATTTT.

The chain joins TRBV30 to TRBJ1-6, with D maybe TRBD1 (6 bases). V dropped 7 bases and J dropped 9 bases, with 16 bases sitting between them. Germline CDR1 and CDR2: GTSNPN and SVGIG (reference sequence). CDR3 length equals 13 residues. The CDR3 bases are TGTGCCTTACAGGGTCAGACGGCTTCACCCCTCCACTTT. Encoded protein: CALQGQTASPLHF.

A word on this clone: Relative to the germline gene, one junction end is altered; a read error may explain this. The V and J genes are TRBV5-4 and TRBJ1-2; TRBD1 matches at 8 bases. In germline, CDR1 is SGHNT, CDR2 YYREEE (reference sequence). CDR3 length: 13 residues. The CDR3 nucleotides read TGTGCCAGCAGTTTGGACAGGGATTATGGCTACACCTTC. This gives the protein CASSLDRDYGYTF. The variable domain in full, with the rest retrieved from reference TRBV5-4 and TRBJ1-2, is ETGVTQSPTHLIKTRGQQVTLRCSSQSGHNTVSWYQQALGQGPQFIFQYYREEENGRGNFPPRFSGLQFPNYSSELNVNALELDDSALYLCASSLDRDYGYTFGSGTRLTVV.

The CDR3 nucleotides are TGTGCCAGCAGGGAGAGGGGAGGAGGAGCTGAAGCTTTCTTT. Translating it yields CASRERGGGAEAFF. The V call is TRBV2, the J call TRBJ1-1, with D perhaps TRBD1 (5 bases). CDR1 is SNHLY, CDR2 FYNNEI, per germline. This CDR3 comprises 14 residues. The V end lost 6 bases, the J end lost 6 bases, and 17 bases lay between the germline ends.

The chain uses TRBV7-2 and TRBJ1-1; 7 bases are a match to TRBD1. The CDR3 consists of 13 residues. With 3 bases clipped from V and 6 bases from J, the junction kept 4 bases outside the gene matches. Germline lookup yields CDR1 SGHTA and CDR2 FQGNSA. CDR3 coding DNA: TGTGCCAGCAGCTTTCGACAGGGCCCTGAAGCTTTCTTT. Encoded protein: CASSFRQGPEAFF.

The genes are TRBV11-1 and TRBJ2-1, with 10 bases aligning to TRBD2. This CDR3 spans 15 amino acids. Germline V gene data show CDR1 as SGHAT and CDR2 as FQDESV (reference sequence). The V gene end was trimmed by 1 base and the J gene end by 10 bases; junction bases not matched to a gene: 7. CDR3 loop: CASSLGSGRPLEQFF. CDR3 nucleotides: TGTGCCAGCAGCTTAGGTAGCGGGAGGCCGCTGGAGCAGTTCTTC.

The chain carries TRBV30 and TRBJ1-2; D may be TRBD1 (6 bases). Germline lookup yields CDR1 GTSNPN and CDR2 SVGIG (reference sequence). This CDR3 contains 14 residues. V lost 3 bases and J 4 bases, leaving 15 bases between the germline ends. The DNA for the CDR3 is TGTGCCTGGAGGTTGACAGGAGCTCTCTATGGCTACACCTTC. It yields the protein CAWRLTGALYGYTF.

This CDR3 is CASSPKVGGTGELFF. The CDR3 DNA follows: TGCGCCAGCAGCCCGAAAGTGGGGGGCACCGGGGAGCTGTTTTTT. The J gene is TRBJ2-2, the V gene TRBV5-1; possibly TRBD2 for D (6 bases). Per germline, CDR1 SGHRS and CDR2 YFSETQ. The CDR3 has 15 amino acids. Trimming removed 4 bases at V and 4 bases at J, with 14 bases between.

The CDR3 region has the DNA TGTGCCAGCGTTGAGATCGGGCAGGGGAACAATGAGCAGTTCTTC. Residues: CASVEIGQGNNEQFF. The chain carries TRBV27 and TRBJ2-1; D may be TRBD1 (6 bases). The CDR3 is made up of 15 amino acids. V lost 8 bases and J lost 5, with 19 bases in between. Germline CDR1 and CDR2: MNHEY and SMNVEV (reference sequence).